This T cell receptor beta chain derives from a study of shared clonotypes between healthy human individuals. Per germline, CDR1 MRHNA and CDR2 SNTAGT. V shed 3 bases, J shed 6 bases, and the junction held 2 bases outside the gene matches. The CDR3 sequence is 13 residues long. This clone has a single count. Its target is not known. From CD4+ cells came CD45RA+ naive and CD45RA-negative memory subsets. General study points: Sequencing of the sorted subsets was shown by rarefaction to be incomplete despite large depth. Investigators collected only blood, and repertoires in tissues likely differ.

Authors' methods: ImmunoSEQ output lacked quality scores and full-length reads, limiting matched filtering. The protocol was immunoSEQ multiplex PCR, while the TCRdb copy is restricted to in-frame clones and leaves out a portion. V and J calls and clone size are given by that table; D and trimming were obtained from the DNA. The sample contains about 2.3 million clones, approximately 90% of which appear only once. The sequence was obtained from a man between 18 and 35 years old in good health. Some clones in this sample may be carry-over from other donors' samples. The sequenced sample consisted of naive CD4+ T cells from PBMCs. Subset: CD45RA+ positively selected. The chain has TRBV6-4 and TRBJ1-5; TRBD1 matches 7 bases. CDR3 loop: CASSEDRTQPQHF. CDR3 bases: TGTGCCAGCAGTGAGGACAGGACTCAGCCCCAGCATTTT.